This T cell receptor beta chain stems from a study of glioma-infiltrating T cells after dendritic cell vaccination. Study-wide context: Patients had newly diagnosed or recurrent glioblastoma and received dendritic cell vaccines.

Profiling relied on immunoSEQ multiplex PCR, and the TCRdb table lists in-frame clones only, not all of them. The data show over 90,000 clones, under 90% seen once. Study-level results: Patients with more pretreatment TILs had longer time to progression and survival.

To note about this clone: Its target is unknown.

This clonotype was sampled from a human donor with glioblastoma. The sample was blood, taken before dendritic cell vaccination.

In DNA form, the CDR3 reads TGCGCCAGCAGCACCGGAGATACGCAGTATTTT. It specifies CASSTGDTQYF. The rearrangement joins TRBV5-1 to TRBJ2-3; D remains ambiguous. Trimming took off 4 bases at V and 5 bases at J, with 5 bases between the two ends. CDR3 size: 11 residues. Germline V gene data show CDR1 as SGHRS and CDR2 as YFSETQ.